The TCR beta chain described here comes from a study of T cells in Graves' hyperthyroidism and ophthalmopathy. There are many counts of this clonotype. RNA transcripts gave rise to amplified TCR beta CDR3 regions. The HTBI primer set served for first-round RT-PCR of the TCR CDR3. TCRdb processed the multiplex PCR reads anew with MiXCR; each CDR3 protein has one entry. Of 500,000 to 800,000 distinct CDR3 sequences in the sample, around 15% were seen once. In germline, CDR1 is DFQATT, CDR2 SNEGSKA (reference sequence). The CDR3 is made up of 15 amino acids. V dropped 5 bases and J dropped 6; count of bases not matched to a gene: 12.

The V and J genes are TRBV20-1 and TRBJ2-3; 9 nucleotides line up with TRBD2. Sequenced input: blood. The receptor was isolated from a woman aged 50 to 60 with Graves' ophthalmopathy. This CDR3 is CSAPDPREGVDTQYF. The CDR3 DNA is TGCAGTGCTCCCGACCCGCGGGAGGGCGTGGATACGCAGTATTTT.